This TCR beta chain was sequenced in a study of T cells in localized non-small cell lung cancer. Assay: immunoSEQ multiplex PCR; the TCRdb copy retains only in-frame clones and omits some. In the table there are 21,000 or so clones, 70% to 90% of which are singletons. As for this clone: Its antigen remains unidentified.

Germline CDR1 and CDR2: SGHNT and YYREEE (reference sequence). The CDR3 has 14 residues. Trimming took off 5 bases at V and 1 base at J, with 12 bases between the two ends. Study-wide results and caveats: Turning up in adjacent lung were a median roughly 60 of the top 100 tumor clones. Tumor showed lower T cell clonality than uninvolved adjacent lung, where it was highest. Prolonged overall survival went with higher T cell density in the blood.

This TCR came from a woman aged 40 to 75 with stage II squamous cell lung carcinoma. The chain joins TRBV5-4 to TRBJ1-1; D is possibly TRBD1 (6 bases). The specimen comprised PBMCs, sampled before any cancer treatment. This CDR3 reads CASRGGGQNTEAFF. CDR3 DNA: TGTGCCAGCAGAGGGGGGGGCCAGAACACTGAAGCTTTCTTT.